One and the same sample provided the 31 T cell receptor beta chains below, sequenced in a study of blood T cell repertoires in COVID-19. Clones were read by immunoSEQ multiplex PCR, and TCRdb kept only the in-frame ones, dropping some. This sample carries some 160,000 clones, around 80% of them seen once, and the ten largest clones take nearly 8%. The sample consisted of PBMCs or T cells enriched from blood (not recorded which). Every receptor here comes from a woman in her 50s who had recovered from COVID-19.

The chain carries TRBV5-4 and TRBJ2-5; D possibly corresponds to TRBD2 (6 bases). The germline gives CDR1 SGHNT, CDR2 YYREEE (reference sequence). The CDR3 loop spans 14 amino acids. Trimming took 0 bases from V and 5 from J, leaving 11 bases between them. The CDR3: CASSLDEGLETQYF. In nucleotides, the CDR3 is TGTGCCAGCAGCTTGGACGAGGGACTGGAGACCCAGTACTTC.

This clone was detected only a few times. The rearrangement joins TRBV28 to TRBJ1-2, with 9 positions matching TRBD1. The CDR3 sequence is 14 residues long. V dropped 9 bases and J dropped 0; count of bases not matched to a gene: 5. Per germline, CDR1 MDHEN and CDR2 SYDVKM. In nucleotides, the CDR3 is TGTGCCAGTGGGACAGGGCCCCCTAACTATGGCTACACCTTC. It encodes CASGTGPPNYGYTF.

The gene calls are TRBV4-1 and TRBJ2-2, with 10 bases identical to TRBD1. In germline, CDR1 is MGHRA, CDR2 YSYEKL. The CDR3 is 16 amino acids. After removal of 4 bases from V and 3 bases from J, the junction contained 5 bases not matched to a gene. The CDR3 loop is CASSRGTGVHTGELFF. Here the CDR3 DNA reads TGCGCCAGCAGCCGGGGGACAGGGGTCCACACCGGGGAGCTGTTTTTT.

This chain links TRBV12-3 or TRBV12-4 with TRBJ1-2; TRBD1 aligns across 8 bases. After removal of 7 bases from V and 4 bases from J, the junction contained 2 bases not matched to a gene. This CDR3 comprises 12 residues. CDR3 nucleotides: TGTGCCAGCACCGGGACAGGCTATGGCTACACCTTC. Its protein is CASTGTGYGYTF.

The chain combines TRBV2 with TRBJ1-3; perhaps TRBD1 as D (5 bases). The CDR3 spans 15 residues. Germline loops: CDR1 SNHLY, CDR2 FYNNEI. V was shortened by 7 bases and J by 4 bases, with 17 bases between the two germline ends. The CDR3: CASTNTGEGGNTIYF. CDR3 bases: TGTGCCAGCACCAATACAGGAGAAGGGGGAAACACCATATATTTT.

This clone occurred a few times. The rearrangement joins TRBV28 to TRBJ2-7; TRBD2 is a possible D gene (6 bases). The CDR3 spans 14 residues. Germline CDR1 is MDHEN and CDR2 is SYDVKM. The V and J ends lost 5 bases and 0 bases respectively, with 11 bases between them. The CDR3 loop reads CASSVDSGSYEQYF. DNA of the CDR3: TGTGCCAGCAGTGTCGATAGCGGCTCCTACGAGCAGTACTTC.

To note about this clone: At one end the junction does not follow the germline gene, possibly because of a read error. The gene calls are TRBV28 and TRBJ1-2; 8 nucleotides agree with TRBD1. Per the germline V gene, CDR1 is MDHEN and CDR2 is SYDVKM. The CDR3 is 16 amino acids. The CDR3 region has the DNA TGTGCCAGCAGCCCGGGCCTGGGACAGGAAATATATGGGTACACCTTC. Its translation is CASSPGLGQEIYGYTF.

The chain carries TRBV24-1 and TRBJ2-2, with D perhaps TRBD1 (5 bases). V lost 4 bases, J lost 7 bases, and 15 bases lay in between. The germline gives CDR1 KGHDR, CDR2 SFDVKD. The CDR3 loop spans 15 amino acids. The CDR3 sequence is CATSERKGVFGELFF. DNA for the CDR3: TGTGCCACCAGTGAGAGGAAAGGGGTATTCGGGGAGCTGTTTTTT.

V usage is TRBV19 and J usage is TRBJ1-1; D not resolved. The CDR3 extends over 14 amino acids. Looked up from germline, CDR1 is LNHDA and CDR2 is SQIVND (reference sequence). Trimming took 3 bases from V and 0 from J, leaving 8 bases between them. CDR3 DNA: TGTGCCAGTAGTATTGGGCCAGTGAACACTGAAGCTTTCTTT. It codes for CASSIGPVNTEAFF.

For the CDR3, the DNA is TGTGCCAGCAGCCTTAGCGGGGAAGAGACCCAGTACTTC. Its translation: CASSLSGEETQYF. The genes are TRBV3-1 (or the pseudogene TRBV3-2) and TRBJ2-5; TRBD2 matches at 8 bases. After removal of 4 bases from V and 3 bases from J, the junction contained 1 base not matched to a gene. This CDR3 comprises 13 residues. The germline V gene encodes CDR1 LGHDT and CDR2 YNNKEL (reference sequence).

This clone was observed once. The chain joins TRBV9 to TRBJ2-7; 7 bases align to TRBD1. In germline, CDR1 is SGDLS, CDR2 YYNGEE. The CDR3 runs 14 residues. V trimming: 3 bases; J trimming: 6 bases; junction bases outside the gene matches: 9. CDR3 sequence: CASSGQGVIGEQYF. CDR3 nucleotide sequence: TGTGCCAGCAGCGGACAGGGAGTGATAGGCGAGCAGTACTTC. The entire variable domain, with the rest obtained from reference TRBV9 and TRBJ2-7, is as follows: DSGVTQTPKHLITATGQRVTLRCSPRSGDLSVYWYQQSLDQGLQFLIQYYNGEERAKGNILERFSAQQFPDLHSELNLSSLELGDSALYFCASSGQGVIGEQYFGPGTRLTVT.

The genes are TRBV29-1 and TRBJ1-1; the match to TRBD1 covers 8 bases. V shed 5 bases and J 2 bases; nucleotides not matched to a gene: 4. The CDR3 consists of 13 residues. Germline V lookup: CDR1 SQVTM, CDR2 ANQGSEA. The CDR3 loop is CSVRDRQNTEAFF. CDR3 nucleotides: TGCAGCGTTCGGGACAGGCAAAACACTGAAGCTTTCTTT.

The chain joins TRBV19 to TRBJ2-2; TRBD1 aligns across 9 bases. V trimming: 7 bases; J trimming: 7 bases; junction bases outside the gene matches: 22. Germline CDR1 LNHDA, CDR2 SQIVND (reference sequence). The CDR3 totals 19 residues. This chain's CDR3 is CASKSLPGTGTSGFGELFF. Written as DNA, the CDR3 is TGTGCCAGTAAATCACTTCCCGGGACAGGGACCTCGGGCTTCGGGGAGCTGTTTTTT.

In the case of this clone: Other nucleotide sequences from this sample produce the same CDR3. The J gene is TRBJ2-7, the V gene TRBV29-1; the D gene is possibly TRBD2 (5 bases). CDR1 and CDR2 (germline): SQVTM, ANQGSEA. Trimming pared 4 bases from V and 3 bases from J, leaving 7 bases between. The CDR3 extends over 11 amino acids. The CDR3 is CSVGEGYEQYF. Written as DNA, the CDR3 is TGCAGCGTTGGTGAGGGCTACGAGCAGTACTTC.

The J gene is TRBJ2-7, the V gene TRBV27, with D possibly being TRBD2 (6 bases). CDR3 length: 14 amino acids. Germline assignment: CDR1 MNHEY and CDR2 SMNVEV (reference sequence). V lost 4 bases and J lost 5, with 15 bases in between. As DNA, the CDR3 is TGTGCCAGCAGTTCCTTTGGCGGGACGAACGAGCAGTACTTC. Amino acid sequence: CASSSFGGTNEQYF.

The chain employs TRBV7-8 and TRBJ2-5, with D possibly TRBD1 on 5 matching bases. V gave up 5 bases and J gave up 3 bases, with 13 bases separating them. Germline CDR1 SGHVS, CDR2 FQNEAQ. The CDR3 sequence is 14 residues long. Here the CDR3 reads CASSLLTGKETQYF. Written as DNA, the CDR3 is TGTGCCAGCAGCCTCCTAACAGGAAAAGAGACCCAGTACTTC.

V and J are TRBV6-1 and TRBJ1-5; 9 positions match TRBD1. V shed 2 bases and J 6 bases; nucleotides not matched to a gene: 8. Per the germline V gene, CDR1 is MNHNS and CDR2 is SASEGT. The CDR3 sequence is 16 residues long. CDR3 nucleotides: TGTGCCAGCAGTGAAAGCACAGGGGGCTTGAGTCAGCCCCAGCATTTT. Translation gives CASSESTGGLSQPQHF.

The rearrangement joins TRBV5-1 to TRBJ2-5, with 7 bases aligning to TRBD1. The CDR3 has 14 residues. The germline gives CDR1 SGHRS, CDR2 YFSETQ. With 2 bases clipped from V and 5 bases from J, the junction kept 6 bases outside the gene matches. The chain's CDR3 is CASSFSGQYETQYF. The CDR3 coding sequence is TGCGCCAGCAGCTTTTCGGGACAGTACGAGACCCAGTACTTC.

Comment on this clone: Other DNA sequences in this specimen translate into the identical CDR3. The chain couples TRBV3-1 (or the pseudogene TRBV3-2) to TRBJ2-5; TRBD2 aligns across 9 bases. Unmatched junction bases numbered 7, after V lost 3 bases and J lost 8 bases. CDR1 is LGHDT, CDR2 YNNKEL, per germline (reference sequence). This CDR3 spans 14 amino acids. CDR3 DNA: TGTGCCAGCAGCCACGGGCGGGGGGGGGACACCCAGTACTTC. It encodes CASSHGRGGDTQYF.

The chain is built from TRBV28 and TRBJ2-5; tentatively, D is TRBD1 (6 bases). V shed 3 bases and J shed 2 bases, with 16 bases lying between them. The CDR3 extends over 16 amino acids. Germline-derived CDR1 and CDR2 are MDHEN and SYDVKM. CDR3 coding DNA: TGTGCCAGCAGTTTTTGGACAGTGGGTGGACAAGAGACCCAGTACTTC. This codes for CASSFWTVGGQETQYF.

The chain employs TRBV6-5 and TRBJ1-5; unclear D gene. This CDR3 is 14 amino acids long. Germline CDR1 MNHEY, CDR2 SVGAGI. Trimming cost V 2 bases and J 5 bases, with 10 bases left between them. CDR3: CASSYERTYQPQHF. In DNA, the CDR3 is TGTGCCAGCAGTTACGAGAGAACTTATCAGCCCCAGCATTTT.

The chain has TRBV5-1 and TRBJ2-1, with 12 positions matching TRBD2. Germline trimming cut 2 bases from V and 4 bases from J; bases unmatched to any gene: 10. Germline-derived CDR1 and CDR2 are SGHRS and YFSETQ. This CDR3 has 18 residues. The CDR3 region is CASSFATSGGPRYNEQFF. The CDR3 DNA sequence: TGCGCCAGCAGCTTTGCGACTAGCGGGGGACCGAGGTACAATGAGCAGTTCTTC.

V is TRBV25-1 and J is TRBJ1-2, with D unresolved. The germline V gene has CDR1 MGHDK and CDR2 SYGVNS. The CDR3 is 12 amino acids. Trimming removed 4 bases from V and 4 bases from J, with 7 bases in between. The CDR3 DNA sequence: TGTGCCAGCAGTGTTCATAGCTATGGCTACACCTTC. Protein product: CASSVHSYGYTF.

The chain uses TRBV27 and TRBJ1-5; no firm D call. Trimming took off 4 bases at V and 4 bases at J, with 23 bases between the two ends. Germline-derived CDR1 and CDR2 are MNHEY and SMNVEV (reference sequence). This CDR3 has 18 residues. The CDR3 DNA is TGTGCCAGCAGTTCTCGGATCACCGATTCGACGGGTAATCAGCCCCAGCATTTT. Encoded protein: CASSSRITDSTGNQPQHF.

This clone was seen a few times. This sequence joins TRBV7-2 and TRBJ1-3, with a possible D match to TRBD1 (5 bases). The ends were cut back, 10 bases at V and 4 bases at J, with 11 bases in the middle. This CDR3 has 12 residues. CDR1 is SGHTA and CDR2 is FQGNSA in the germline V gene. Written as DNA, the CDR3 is TGTGCCACGGGGGTACAGGGAAACACCATATATTTT. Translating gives CATGVQGNTIYF.

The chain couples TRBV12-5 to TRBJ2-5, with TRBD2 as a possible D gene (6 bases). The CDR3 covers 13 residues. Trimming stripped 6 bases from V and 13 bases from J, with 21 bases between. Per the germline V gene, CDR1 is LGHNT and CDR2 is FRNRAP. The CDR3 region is CASGSPGVAGLYF. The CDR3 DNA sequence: TGTGCTAGTGGCTCCCCGGGAGTAGCAGGATTGTACTTC.

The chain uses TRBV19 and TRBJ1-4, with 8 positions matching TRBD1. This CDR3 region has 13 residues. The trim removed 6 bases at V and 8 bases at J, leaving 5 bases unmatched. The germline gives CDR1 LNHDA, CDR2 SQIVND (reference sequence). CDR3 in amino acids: CASSPGQVEKLFF. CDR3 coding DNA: TGTGCCAGTAGCCCGGGACAGGTGGAAAAACTGTTTTTT.

The CDR3 sequence: CASSGGGLDNQPQHF. The CDR3 DNA reads as TGTGCCAGCTCGGGCGGGGGGTTGGACAATCAGCCCCAGCATTTT. The genes are TRBV19 and TRBJ1-5; D might be TRBD1 (5 bases). CDR3 length: 15 residues. Germline V gives CDR1 LNHDA, CDR2 SQIVND (reference sequence). With 9 bases removed from V and 3 bases from J, the gap between germline ends came to 18 bases.

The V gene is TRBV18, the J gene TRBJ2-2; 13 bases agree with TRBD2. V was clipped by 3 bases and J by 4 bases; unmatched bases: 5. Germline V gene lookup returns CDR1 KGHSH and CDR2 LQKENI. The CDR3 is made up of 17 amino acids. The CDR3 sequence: CASSPGLAGYSTGELFF. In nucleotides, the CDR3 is TGTGCCAGCTCACCGGGACTAGCGGGATATAGCACCGGGGAGCTGTTTTTT.

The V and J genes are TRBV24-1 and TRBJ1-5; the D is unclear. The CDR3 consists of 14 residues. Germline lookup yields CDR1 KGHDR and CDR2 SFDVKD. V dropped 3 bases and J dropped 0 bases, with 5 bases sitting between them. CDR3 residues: CATSDLYSNQPQHF. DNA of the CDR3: TGTGCCACCAGTGATCTATATAGCAATCAGCCCCAGCATTTT.

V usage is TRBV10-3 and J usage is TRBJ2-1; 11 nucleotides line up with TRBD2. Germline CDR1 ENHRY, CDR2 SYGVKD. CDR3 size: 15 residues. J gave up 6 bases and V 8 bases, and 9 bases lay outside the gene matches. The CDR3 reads CAIRKLAGETNEQFF. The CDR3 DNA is TGTGCCATCCGAAAACTAGCGGGGGAGACCAATGAGCAGTTCTTC.